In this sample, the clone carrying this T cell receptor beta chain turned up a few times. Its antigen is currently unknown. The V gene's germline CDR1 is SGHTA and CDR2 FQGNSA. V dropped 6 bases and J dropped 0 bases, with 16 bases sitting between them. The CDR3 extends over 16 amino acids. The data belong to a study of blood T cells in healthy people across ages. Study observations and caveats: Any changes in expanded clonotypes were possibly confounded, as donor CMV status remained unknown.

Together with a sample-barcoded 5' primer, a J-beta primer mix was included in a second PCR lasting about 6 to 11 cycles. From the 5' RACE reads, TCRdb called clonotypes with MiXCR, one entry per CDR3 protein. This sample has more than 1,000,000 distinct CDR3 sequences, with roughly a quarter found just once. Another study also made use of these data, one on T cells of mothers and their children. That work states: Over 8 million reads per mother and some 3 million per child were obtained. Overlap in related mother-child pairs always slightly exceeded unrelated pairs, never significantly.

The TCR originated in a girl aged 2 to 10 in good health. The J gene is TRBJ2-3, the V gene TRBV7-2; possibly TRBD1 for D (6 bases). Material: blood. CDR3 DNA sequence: TGTGCCAGCAGAATAGGGACACACATTAGCACAGATACGCAGTATTTT. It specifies CASRIGTHISTDTQYF. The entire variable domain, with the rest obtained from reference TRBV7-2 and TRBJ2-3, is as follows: GAGVSQSPSNKVTEKGKDVELRCDPISGHTALYWYRQSLGQGLEFLIYFQGNSAPDKSGLPSDRFSAERTGGSVSTLTIQRTQQEDSAVYLCASRIGTHISTDTQYFGPGTRLTVL.